Sequencing of this T cell receptor beta chain was carried out in a study of cytomegalovirus exposure and HLA in healthy donors. Points from the study as a whole: Across donors, most TCRs were seen rarely, yet some public ones were widespread. Confirmation in vitro established that a few CMV-associated chains were specific for CMV antigens.

Data came from immunoSEQ multiplex PCR; TCRdb stores just in-frame clones and leaves some out. This table holds about 110,000 clones, under 85% found once. Per the germline V gene, CDR1 is ENHRY and CDR2 is SYGVKD. The CDR3 extends over 17 amino acids. V lost 3 bases, J lost 0 bases, and 14 bases lay in between. The count of this clone is one. The antigen remains unidentified. The study drew the donors from its roughly 120-subject validation cohort, separate from the roughly 670-subject first cohort. The chain joins TRBV10-3 to TRBJ1-4; tentatively, D is TRBD1 (5 bases). This clonotype was obtained from a young woman in good health and CMV-seronegative. Sequencing was done on a sample of PBMCs. The CDR3 DNA sequence: TGTGCCATCAGTGACCCGGGGGGAGATGCAACTAATGAAAAACTGTTTTTT. This gives the protein CAISDPGGDATNEKLFF.